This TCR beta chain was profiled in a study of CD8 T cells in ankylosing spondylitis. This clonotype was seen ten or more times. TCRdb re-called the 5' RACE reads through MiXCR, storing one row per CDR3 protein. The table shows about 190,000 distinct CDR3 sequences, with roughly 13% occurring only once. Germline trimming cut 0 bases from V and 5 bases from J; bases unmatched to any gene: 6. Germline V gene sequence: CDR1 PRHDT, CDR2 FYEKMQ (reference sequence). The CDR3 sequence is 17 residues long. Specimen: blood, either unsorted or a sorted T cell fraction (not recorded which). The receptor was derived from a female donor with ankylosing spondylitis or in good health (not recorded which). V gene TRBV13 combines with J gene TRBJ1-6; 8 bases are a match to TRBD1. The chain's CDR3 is CASSLGDRAMDNSPLHF. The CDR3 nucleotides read TGTGCCAGCAGCTTAGGGGACAGGGCCATGGATAATTCACCCCTCCACTTT.